The following is a TCR beta chain sequence with its context. The V gene lost 1 base and the J gene lost 2 bases, with 11 bases spanning the gap. The CDR3 consists of 15 residues. Germline V gene data show CDR1 as SNHLY and CDR2 as FYNNEI. Only in-frame clones appear in the TCRdb table, and some are missing; sequencing was by immunoSEQ multiplex PCR. The sample contains under 45,000 clones, roughly 89% of which appear only once. The sample is drawn from a study of T cell changes during pregnancy in multiple sclerosis. The genes are TRBV2 and TRBJ2-5; D not certain. Sequencing was performed on CD4+ T cells from peripheral blood mononuclear cells, taken in the first trimester of pregnancy. This TCR was sampled from a female donor with multiple sclerosis, enrolled in a pregnancy study. CDR3 sequence (DNA): TGTGCCAGCAGTGAAGTAGGAGCTTTACAAGAGACCCAGTACTTC. This codes for CASSEVGALQETQYF. The full variable domain, with the rest looked up from reference TRBV2 and TRBJ2-5, is EPEVTQTPSHQVTQMGQEVILRCVPISNHLYFYWYRQILGQKVEFLVSFYNNEISEKSEIFDDQFSVERPDGSNFTLKIRSTKLEDSAMYFCASSEVGALQETQYFGPGTRLLVL.